What follows are 5 T cell receptor beta chains derived from one specimen sequenced in a study of T cells after yellow fever vaccination. TCRdb ran MiXCR on the 5' RACE reads and lists one entry per CDR3 protein. The table lists almost 600,000 distinct CDR3 sequences, about 13% of them singletons, with over 13% in the top ten. The starting material was PBMCs, obtained on the day of the yellow fever booster vaccination. These receptor sequences come from a man aged 25-45 years who received the YFV17D yellow fever vaccine.

This clonotype was counted at least ten times. This sequence joins TRBV7-8 and TRBJ2-5, with D possibly matching TRBD2 (5 bases). The CDR3 length is 14 residues. CDR1 SGHVS and CDR2 FQNEAQ come from the germline V gene. Trimming stripped 2 bases from V and 4 bases from J, with 11 bases between. The CDR3 DNA reads TGTGCCAGCAGCTTAATGTCACTAGGAGAGACCCAGTACTTC. Protein product: CASSLMSLGETQYF.

The gene calls are TRBV20-1 and TRBJ2-1, with D tentatively TRBD2 (7 bases). The CDR3 totals 17 residues. CDR1 is DFQATT and CDR2 is SNEGSKA in the germline V gene (reference sequence). V was clipped by 4 bases and J by 4 bases, with 23 bases between them. The DNA of the CDR3 is TGCAGTGCTAAAAGTCGGCTCGGGGCGGGGGCTTACAATGAGCAGTTCTTC. The encoded protein is CSAKSRLGAGAYNEQFF.

This clonotype was seen a few times. The V call is TRBV29-1, the J call TRBJ2-1; 9 positions match TRBD2. CDR3 size: 15 residues. CDR1 SQVTM and CDR2 ANQGSEA come from the germline V gene. The trim removed 6 bases at V and 4 bases at J, leaving 10 bases unmatched. The DNA of the CDR3 is TGCAGCGTCGCGAAGACTAGCGGATTATACAATGAGCAGTTCTTC. Translating gives CSVAKTSGLYNEQFF.

This clonotype was counted between two and nine times. The V gene is TRBV7-2, the J gene TRBJ1-2; 10 nucleotides agree with TRBD1. The V and J ends lost 5 bases and 7 bases, in that order; junction bases with no gene match: 10. The CDR3 is made up of 15 amino acids. The V gene's germline CDR1 is SGHTA and CDR2 FQGNSA. The CDR3 protein is CASSQIFGQGVGYTF. The CDR3 DNA sequence: TGTGCCAGCAGCCAAATCTTCGGACAGGGGGTTGGCTACACCTTC.

The sample holds a few counts of this clonotype. The chain carries TRBV11-3 and TRBJ2-1; no firm D call. V lost 2 bases and J 8 bases, leaving 10 bases between the germline ends. The CDR3 has 13 residues. Germline lookup yields CDR1 SGHNT and CDR2 YENEEA. The CDR3: CASSLSSHYEQFF. The CDR3 nucleotides read TGTGCCAGCAGCTTATCCAGCCACTATGAGCAGTTCTTC. The entire variable domain, with the rest obtained from reference TRBV11-3 and TRBJ2-1, is as follows: EAGVVQSPRYKIIEKKQPVAFWCNPISGHNTLYWYLQNLGQGPELLIRYENEEAVDDSQLPKDRFSAERLKGVDSTLKIQPAELGDSAVYLCASSLSSHYEQFFGPGTRLTVL.